A selection of T cell receptor beta chains follows, all from one sample in a study of CD8+ T cells in alopecia areata. Clones were sequenced by immunoSEQ multiplex PCR, and TCRdb holds only the in-frame ones, with some missing. Of about 140,000 clones in the sample, roughly 86% were seen once. Sequenced material: CD8+ T cells sorted from blood, taken at week 4, from a patient treated with tofacitinib. These receptors were collected from a human donor with alopecia areata. The CDR3 runs from the conserved cysteine through the conserved F or W. D genes are given only for firm matches. Some rows have no size entry. The others give once, few or many, or a class for an expanded clone.

V	D	J	size	CDR3	DNA
TRBV25-1	NA	TRBJ2-5	NA	CASSEFVTTKQETQYF	TGTGCCAGCAGTGAATTTGTGACAACGAAACAAGAGACCCAGTACTTC
TRBV7-2	NA	TRBJ2-7	NA	CASSQAGALPYEQYF	TGTGCCAGCAGCCAAGCAGGGGCTTTACCCTACGAGCAGTACTTC
TRBV29-1	NA	TRBJ1-1	NA	CSQGRGGTEAFF	TGCAGCCAAGGACGCGGGGGTACTGAAGCTTTCTTT
TRBV5-1	TRBD1	TRBJ2-1	few	CASSPGQGEDEQFF	TGCGCCAGCAGCCCGGGACAGGGTGAGGATGAGCAGTTCTTC
TRBV10-3	NA	TRBJ1-6	NA	CAISESGGNSYNSPLHF	TGTGCCATCAGTGAGTCGGGGGGGAATTCCTATAATTCACCCCTCCACTTT
TRBV2	NA	TRBJ2-7	NA	CASSEGAVSSYEQYF	TGTGCCAGCAGTGAAGGGGCGGTAAGCTCCTACGAGCAGTACTTC
TRBV11-2	NA	TRBJ2-5	NA	CASSSGRTSPIETQYF	TGTGCCAGCAGCTCCGGACGGACCTCGCCGATAGAGACCCAGTACTTC
TRBV29-1	TRBD2	TRBJ2-1	NA	CSVDNSGSANEQFF	TGCAGCGTCGATAATAGCGGGAGCGCCAATGAGCAGTTCTTC
TRBV19	TRBD2	TRBJ2-7	NA	CASSITSGGSYEQYF	TGTGCCAGTAGTATAACTAGCGGGGGATCCTACGAGCAGTACTTC
TRBV29-1	NA	TRBJ2-7	NA	CSVEGTPGEQYF	TGCAGCGTTGAAGGGACCCCCGGGGAGCAGTACTTC
TRBV27	NA	TRBJ1-1	NA	CASSPEVAGREAFF	TGTGCCAGCAGTCCCGAAGTTGCGGGGCGTGAAGCTTTCTTT
TRBV5-4	TRBD1	TRBJ1-1	NA	CASSLAVWSDREAFF	TGTGCCAGCAGCTTGGCCGTCTGGTCGGACAGGGAAGCTTTCTTT
TRBV6-5	NA	TRBJ2-2	NA	CAIRGANTGELFF	TGTGCCATCCGCGGGGCCAACACCGGGGAGCTGTTTTTT
TRBV27	NA	TRBJ2-6	NA	CASNTRGGANVLTF	TGTGCCAGCAATACCAGGGGAGGGGCCAACGTCCTGACTTTC
TRBV7-9	TRBD1	TRBJ1-5	NA	CASSSGQGNQPQHF	TGTGCCAGCAGCTCGGGACAGGGGAATCAGCCCCAGCATTTT
TRBV13	NA	TRBJ2-2	NA	CASSPQAEGELFF	TGTGCCAGCAGCCCCCAAGCGGAGGGGGAGCTGTTTTTT
TRBV27	NA	TRBJ2-3	NA	CASSTTDTQYF	TGTGCCAGCAGTACGACAGATACGCAGTATTTT
TRBV4-1	TRBD1	TRBJ1-1	NA	CASRPGTGNTEAFF	TGCGCCAGCCGTCCAGGGACAGGGAACACTGAAGCTTTCTTT
TRBV4-2	NA	TRBJ2-1	NA	CASSQAGEQFF	TGTGCCAGCAGCCAAGCGGGTGAGCAGTTCTTC
TRBV19	TRBD1	TRBJ2-1	NA	CASSIGQGLYNEQFF	TGTGCCAGTAGTATAGGACAGGGTCTCTACAATGAGCAGTTCTTC
TRBV27	NA	TRBJ2-1	NA	CASSVYNEQFF	TGTGCCAGCAGTGTGTACAATGAGCAGTTCTTC
TRBV11-2	NA	TRBJ2-7	NA	CASSPSDSYEQYF	TGTGCCAGCAGCCCTAGCGACTCCTACGAGCAGTACTTC
TRBV5-1	TRBD1	TRBJ2-1	NA	CASSYGTGEYNEQFF	TGCGCCAGCAGTTATGGGACAGGGGAATACAATGAGCAGTTCTTC
TRBV29-1	NA	TRBJ2-7	NA	CSVEEDGRGRPYEQYF	TGCAGCGTTGAAGAAGACGGGAGGGGGCGCCCCTACGAGCAGTACTTC
TRBV30	TRBD2	TRBJ2-7	NA	CAWRFQGGWEGYEQYF	TGTGCCTGGAGGTTTCAAGGCGGATGGGAGGGCTACGAGCAGTACTTC
TRBV23-1	NA	TRBJ1-5	NA	CASSLGVLNQPQHF	TGCGCCAGCAGTTTAGGGGTCCTCAATCAGCCCCAGCATTTT
TRBV7-9	NA	TRBJ2-3	NA	CASSPASAPDTQYF	TGTGCCAGCAGCCCGGCCTCGGCCCCAGATACGCAGTATTTT
TRBV6-5	NA	TRBJ1-1	NA	CASSSARAEAFF	TGTGCCAGCAGTTCAGCGAGGGCTGAAGCTTTCTTT
TRBV9	NA	TRBJ2-2	once	CASQQGFYTGELFF	TGTGCCAGTCAACAGGGATTCTACACCGGGGAGCTGTTTTTT
TRBV6-6	NA	TRBJ1-1	NA	CASSYTLNTEAFF	TGTGCCAGCAGTTACACATTGAACACTGAAGCTTTCTTT
TRBV13	TRBD2	TRBJ2-3	NA	CASSYRNSGGEFPTDTQYF	TGTGCCAGCAGCTACCGAAATAGCGGGGGGGAGTTCCCCACAGATACGCAGTATTTT
TRBV4-1	TRBD2	TRBJ2-2	few	CASSLGGANTGELFF	TGCGCCAGCAGCCTCGGGGGGGCCAACACCGGGGAGCTGTTTTTT
TRBV5-6	NA	TRBJ1-2	NA	CASSPLVGINYGYTF	TGTGCCAGCAGCCCCCTGGTCGGTATTAACTATGGCTACACCTTC
TRBV6-6	NA	TRBJ2-1	NA	CASSYSKERSYNEQFF	TGTGCCAGCAGTTACTCGAAGGAGCGGTCCTACAATGAGCAGTTCTTC
TRBV6-1	TRBD2	TRBJ2-3	NA	CATSILAVYTDTQYF	TGTGCCACCTCGATTCTAGCGGTCTACACAGATACGCAGTATTTT
TRBV27	NA	TRBJ2-1	NA	CASRLGQGLLSNEQFF	TGTGCCAGCAGACTCGGGCAGGGACTGTTATCCAATGAGCAGTTCTTC
TRBV5-1	NA	TRBJ2-7	NA	CASSLEGFNEQYF	TGCGCCAGCAGCTTGGAGGGGTTCAACGAGCAGTACTTC
TRBV29-1	TRBD2	TRBJ2-3	NA	CSVAPQAGGFDTQYF	TGCAGCGTTGCTCCCCAAGCGGGAGGGTTCGATACGCAGTATTTT
TRBV2	NA	TRBJ2-1	NA	CASARNNEQFF	TGTGCCAGCGCCAGAAACAATGAGCAGTTCTTC
TRBV4-1	TRBD2	TRBJ2-3	NA	CASSQVRGGRYGDTQYF	TGCGCCAGCAGCCAAGTACGTGGCGGGAGATACGGGGATACGCAGTATTTT
TRBV9	TRBD1	TRBJ2-7	NA	CASSFGTGGSYEQYF	TGTGCCAGCAGCTTTGGGACAGGGGGGTCCTACGAGCAGTACTTC
TRBV5-1	TRBD2	TRBJ2-3	NA	CASSSSLGLEEDTQYF	TGCGCCAGCAGCTCCTCCCTCGGACTAGAAGAAGATACGCAGTATTTT
TRBV5-1	NA	TRBJ2-5	NA	CASSQTGKPGLKETQYF	TGCGCCAGCAGTCAGACGGGAAAGCCAGGACTTAAGGAGACCCAGTACTTC
TRBV30	TRBD1	TRBJ2-7	NA	CAWFPRDSGSYEQYF	TGTGCCTGGTTTCCCCGGGACAGTGGCTCCTACGAGCAGTACTTC
TRBV4-1	NA	TRBJ2-1	NA	CASRSLDSNEQFF	TGCGCCAGCAGATCACTAGATTCCAATGAGCAGTTCTTC
TRBV19	TRBD2	TRBJ2-7	NA	CASSIGGTSSYEQYF	TGTGCCAGTAGTATAGGGGGGACTAGCAGCTACGAGCAGTACTTC
TRBV5-4	TRBD1	TRBJ2-7	NA	CASSEDRGLHYEQYF	TGTGCCAGCAGCGAGGACAGGGGGCTACACTACGAGCAGTACTTC
TRBV7-8	NA	TRBJ2-1	NA	CASSLVVSAYNEQFF	TGTGCCAGCAGCTTAGTTGTGAGCGCCTACAATGAGCAGTTCTTC